This T cell receptor (beta chain) was sequenced during a study of blood T cells in healthy people across ages. V was pared by 4 bases and J by 12 bases, with 16 bases between. Germline V gene sequence: CDR1 SEHNR, CDR2 FQNEAQ (reference sequence). This CDR3 is built from 13 residues. Study results and caveats: In long-lived donors, naive CD4+ cell counts and diversity exceeded those of aged donors.

This clonotype was found a few times. Its antigen remains unknown. Primers used in a second PCR of about 7 to 12 cycles were a sample-barcoded 5' primer and a J-beta primer mix. A 12-random-nucleotide template-switch adaptor tagged each cDNA molecule. There were at least 2.5 million CDR3-containing paired-end reads obtained from each sample. TCRdb re-called the 5' RACE reads with MiXCR, one entry per CDR3 protein. The profile shows about 1.1 million distinct CDR3 sequences, 35% to 40% of them singletons. Sequences were obtained from blood. V and J are TRBV7-9 and TRBJ2-1; D gene ambiguous. This TCR was sampled from a man aged 18 to 29 in good health. The CDR3 protein is CASSSNIFTWQFF. The DNA for the CDR3 is TGTGCCAGCAGCTCAAACATCTTCACGTGGCAGTTCTTC.